Listed below are T cell receptor beta chains from one sample, sequenced in a study of T-cell reconstitution after alpha-beta-depleted transplantation in children. A single record per CDR3 protein comes from TCRdb applying MiXCR to the PCR reads. Here the sample spans about 610,000 distinct CDR3 sequences, roughly a tenth being singletons. The sequences come from PBMCs from the stem cell graft donor, collected from the stem cell graft. These receptors all stem from a human donor who donated a stem cell graft to a child with acute myeloid leukemia. The CDR3 runs from the conserved cysteine through the conserved F or W. The size of a clone is reported for some rows only, either as once, few or many, or as a class for expanded clones.

v_call clone_size cdr3_aa
TRBV20-1 many CSAKAGVRNEQFF
TRBV20-1 many CSASGRYNTGELFF
TRBV10-3 many CAIRGTGVADTQYF
TRBV5-1 few CASSNGQGRFTEAFF
TRBV5-6 - CASSFGTSGRAVYEQYF
TRBV12-3/TRBV12-4 - CASRPTGGRTGELFF
TRBV25-1 few CASSARTGSLKRGLSYEQYF
TRBV28 many CATRVASGIPMDTGELFF
TRBV30 few CAWSRGFDNQPQHF
TRBV10-3 - CAISARQGVGTDTQYF
TRBV20-1 - CSARGATGKNSPLHF
TRBV28 many CASSLTGGSYEQYF
TRBV7-3 few CASSLGRQGNEQFF
TRBV4-3 few CASSQDSGLYTGELFF
TRBV6-2/TRBV6-3 many CASSRTRNTGELFF
TRBV5-1 - CASSPRTGGSEQYF
TRBV4-3 - CASSQDRIGGRAIYEQYF
TRBV3-1 - CASSQDRGMNTEAFF
TRBV19 - CASSTRGASGRARDNEQFF
TRBV27 many CASRRSTVGENYGYTF
TRBV20-1 many CSARGPASSRVQYF
TRBV7-8 few CASSFQGSGLQETQYF
TRBV20-1 few CSARDPREGGWADTQYF
TRBV3-1 few CASSPGLNLALEQYF
TRBV7-9 - CASSPGTPPHEQFF
TRBV18 - CASSSQGPGQETQYF
TRBV12-3/TRBV12-4 - CASSFGDSKTDTQYF
TRBV6-1 many CASSDRLAGEQYF
TRBV20-1 - CSAAGAAEEQYF
TRBV4-3 - CASSQGVAVYNYGYTF
TRBV28 many CASRPRRATNEKLFF
TRBV27 - CASSLGPDYGYTF
TRBV6-5 many CATSDRGGSYEQYF
TRBV4-2 few CASSHPPGGTNYNEQFF
TRBV11-1 - CASSPGLVQIASGTYNEQFF
TRBV20-1 many CSAPQRRSYEQYF